This T cell receptor beta chain derives from a study of blood T cell repertoires in COVID-19. Study-wide context: COVID-19 samples from acute and convalescent phases originated in the United States, Italy and Spain. T cells, B-cell-depleted T cells, or PBMCs supplied cDNA or gDNA.

Germline lookup yields CDR1 MNHNY and CDR2 SVGAGI (reference sequence). V shed 6 bases, J shed 1 base, and the junction held 4 bases outside the gene matches. The CDR3 is made up of 14 amino acids. The authors' processing: Reference gene primers were amplified, and this amplification served to estimate nucleated cell counts. Measured with immunoSEQ multiplex PCR; TCRdb has only the in-frame clones, and not every one. Clone size and the V and J calls come from that table; the DNA yielded D and trimming. Of approximately 130,000 clones in the sample, around four fifths were seen once. The sample taken for sequencing was peripheral blood. This receptor was obtained from a human donor in a cohort sampled during active COVID-19. The chain couples TRBV6-6 to TRBJ2-7; 9 bases match TRBD1. DNA for the CDR3: TGTGCCAGCAGAAGGGACAGGGTTTCCTACGAGCAGTACTTC. Its translation: CASRRDRVSYEQYF.